The 11 T cell receptor beta chains reported below all come from one sample, sequenced in a study of Graves' ophthalmopathy and Graves' hyperthyroidism. Using RNA transcripts, the TCR beta CDR3 regions were amplified. HTBI primers were used in a first-round RT-PCR, which preceded a second-round multiplex PCR. One entry per CDR3 protein, called by TCRdb with MiXCR from the multiplex PCR reads. The table has hundreds of thousands of distinct CDR3 sequences, more than 40% seen once. The sequenced material came from peripheral blood. The receptor set was obtained from an adult man with Graves' ophthalmopathy.

This chain links TRBV7-9 with TRBJ1-2; D is ambiguous. V lost 9 bases, J lost 4 bases, and 15 bases lay in between. Germline lookup yields CDR1 SEHNR and CDR2 FQNEAQ (reference sequence). The CDR3 has 13 residues. For the CDR3, the DNA is TGTGCCAGTATCGAGGGTTTCGGCTATGGCTACACCTTC. It encodes CASIEGFGYGYTF.

As regards this clonotype: The conserved phenylalanine or tryptophan normally closing the CDR3 is absent here, so this likely arose from a read error. Because the CDR3's place on the DNA is in doubt, the DNA is left out and the CDR3 is given as listed by TCRdb. The J gene is TRBJ1-1, the V gene TRBV19. Germline CDR1 reads LNHDA; CDR2 reads SQIVND (reference sequence). The CDR3 region is 8 residues in length, termini included. The CDR3 region is CASNLGTP.

This clonotype was seen repeatedly, ten times or more. This chain uses TRBV5-8 with TRBJ1-2, with D perhaps TRBD1 (6 bases). This CDR3 spans 13 amino acids. The germline CDR1 and CDR2 sequences are SGHTS and YDEGEE. Trimming stripped 5 bases from V and 2 bases from J, with 10 bases between. CDR3 sequence (DNA): TGTGCCAGCAGGATGGACAGCAACTATGGCTACACCTTC. Protein product: CASRMDSNYGYTF. Supplemented by reference TRBV5-8 and TRBJ1-2, the full variable domain reads EAGVTQSPTHLIKTRGQQATLRCSPISGHTSVYWYQQALGLGLQFLLWYDEGEERNRGNFPPRFSGRQFPNYSSELNVNALELEDSALYLCASRMDSNYGYTFGSGTRLTVV.

This clonotype was observed once. This may stem from a read error, because a much larger clone lies one nucleotide away. V gene TRBV24-1 combines with J gene TRBJ1-2; D gene uncertain. Germline V gene data show CDR1 as KGHDR and CDR2 as SFDVKD. This CDR3 comprises 13 residues. The CDR3 nucleotides are TGTGCCAGCAGTTGCTCAGGAATCGATGGCTACACCTTC. Its translation: CASSCSGIDGYTF.

This sequence joins TRBV6-5 and TRBJ1-5; TRBD1 agrees at 7 bases. The CDR3 is 13 amino acids. V shed 7 bases, J shed 4 bases, and the junction held 4 bases outside the gene matches. Germline V CDR1 and CDR2: MNHEY, SVGAGI. In DNA, the CDR3 is TGTGCCAGCAATGACAGGGCTAATCAGCCCCAGCATTTT. This encodes CASNDRANQPQHF.

The gene calls are TRBV5-6 and TRBJ2-7; D is perhaps TRBD1 (6 bases). This CDR3 region has 14 residues. Germline assignment: CDR1 SGHDT and CDR2 YYEEEE. V lost 5 bases and J lost 0, with 12 bases in between. CDR3 region: CASSYREGSYEQYF. CDR3 sequence (DNA): TGTGCCAGCAGTTACAGGGAAGGCTCCTACGAGCAGTACTTC. Combining the CDR3 with reference TRBV5-6 and TRBJ2-7 gives the whole variable domain DAGVTQSPTHLIKTRGQQVTLRCSPKSGHDTVSWYQQALGQGPQFIFQYYEEEERQRGNFPDRFSGHQFPNYSSELNVNALLLGDSALYLCASSYREGSYEQYFGPGTRLTVT.

The rearrangement links TRBV24-1 to TRBJ2-7, with TRBD1 identical over 9 bases. The CDR3 contains 14 residues. Germline values: CDR1 KGHDR, CDR2 SFDVKD. The V and J ends lost 3 bases and 5 bases, in that order; junction bases with no gene match: 4. The CDR3 reads CATSDRTGADEQYF. The CDR3 DNA reads TGTGCCACCAGTGATCGGACAGGGGCCGACGAGCAGTACTTC.

This clonotype was detected a few times. This chain's CDR3 is CASSWGVQAEQYF. The CDR3 bases are TGTGCCAGCTCCTGGGGGGTCCAGGCCGAGCAGTACTTC. The rearrangement uses TRBV7-2 and TRBJ2-7, with D tentatively TRBD2 (6 bases). Germline lookup yields CDR1 SGHTA and CDR2 FQGNSA. This CDR3 is 13 amino acids long. V lost 8 bases and J lost 6, with 17 bases in between.

The rearrangement uses TRBV7-9 and TRBJ2-5; 7 bases are a match to TRBD2. J gave up 2 bases and V 5 bases, and 8 bases lay outside the gene matches. Germline values: CDR1 SEHNR, CDR2 FQNEAQ (reference sequence). The CDR3 consists of 15 residues. The chain's CDR3 is CASSPGLDFQETQYF. CDR3 sequence (DNA): TGTGCCAGCAGCCCCGGACTAGACTTTCAAGAGACCCAGTACTTC. Using reference TRBV7-9 and TRBJ2-5 for the parts outside the CDR3, the full variable domain is DTGVSQNPRHKITKRGQNVTFRCDPISEHNRLYWYRQTLGQGPEFLTYFQNEAQLEKSRLLSDRFSAERPKGSFSTLEIQRTEQGDSAMYLCASSPGLDFQETQYFGPGTRLLVL.

This clonotype occurred many times. The chain joins TRBV19 to TRBJ2-7; no reliable D call. The CDR3 is 13 residues long. The V gene's germline CDR1 is LNHDA and CDR2 SQIVND (reference sequence). V lost 3 bases and J 3 bases, leaving 9 bases between the germline ends. The CDR3 DNA reads TGTGCCAGTAGTATGGTAGGGAACTACGAGCAGTACTTC. Protein product: CASSMVGNYEQYF.

Turning to this clonotype: Mismatch with germline at one junction end may stem from a read error. The CDR3 loop is CASSYSEGQVLNEKLFF. The CDR3 DNA is TGTGCCAGCAGTTACTCGGAGGGACAGGTCCTGAATGAAAAACTGTTTTTT. The chain employs TRBV10-3 and TRBJ1-4, with TRBD1 identical over 8 bases. The CDR3 is made up of 17 amino acids. Looked up from germline, CDR1 is ENHRY and CDR2 is SYGVKD.